The rows below give T cell receptor beta chains drawn from one sample of a study of shared clonotypes between healthy human individuals. Clones were read by immunoSEQ multiplex PCR, and TCRdb kept only the in-frame ones, dropping some. The sample has 600,000 or so clones, 95% to 98% seen once. Source material: naive CD8+ T cells sorted from blood. The receptors originated from a man aged 25-40 years in good health. The CDR3 runs from the conserved cysteine through the conserved F or W. D genes are given only for firm matches. Expanded clones get a size class; other rows say once, few or many, or leave the size out.

size	V	length	J	D	CDR3	DNA
NA	TRBV27	15	TRBJ1-4	NA	CASSTRQRSDEKLFF	TGTGCCAGCAGTACCCGACAGCGGAGCGATGAAAAACTGTTTTTT
NA	TRBV11-2	12	TRBJ1-2	NA	CASSLVGYGYTF	TGTGCCAGCAGCTTAGTGGGTTATGGCTACACCTTC
once	TRBV2	17	TRBJ2-7	NA	CASSDDGGGSNSYEQYF	TGTGCCAGCAGTGACGATGGGGGCGGGAGTAATAGTTACGAGCAGTACTTC
NA	TRBV14	14	TRBJ2-7	NA	CASSQGGGVYEQYF	TGTGCCAGCAGCCAAGGGGGCGGAGTCTACGAGCAGTACTTC
NA	TRBV27	14	TRBJ2-1	TRBD2	CASSLGTRGNEQFF	TGTGCCAGCAGTCTCGGGACTAGAGGGAATGAGCAGTTCTTC
NA	TRBV27	14	TRBJ2-1	NA	CASSLRDAYNEQFF	TGTGCCAGCTCGCTCCGGGACGCTTACAATGAGCAGTTCTTC
NA	TRBV6-5	16	TRBJ2-5	NA	CASSYFTGTPQETQYF	TGTGCCAGCAGTTACTTTACAGGGACTCCCCAAGAGACCCAGTACTTC
NA	TRBV7-9	14	TRBJ1-1	NA	CASREPRGNTEAFF	TGTGCCAGCAGAGAACCGAGGGGGAACACTGAAGCTTTCTTT
NA	TRBV5-6	13	TRBJ1-2	NA	CASSLRGVRTDPF	TGTGCCAGCAGCTTAAGGGGAGTGAGGACAGATCCCTTC
NA	TRBV18	14	TRBJ2-1	NA	CASSPQGARNEQFF	TGTGCCAGCTCACCACAAGGGGCGCGGAATGAGCAGTTCTTC
once	TRBV6-5	15	TRBJ2-7	TRBD1	CASRTRRDRAYEQYF	TGTGCCAGCAGAACCCGCCGGGACAGGGCCTACGAGCAGTACTTC
NA	TRBV19	16	TRBJ2-1	NA	CASSMIAASSYNEQFF	TGTGCCAGTAGTATGATAGCGGCTAGCTCCTACAATGAGCAGTTCTTC
once	TRBV6-1	15	TRBJ2-2	NA	CASSRGTGDTGELFF	TGTGCCAGCAGCCGCGGGACGGGAGATACCGGGGAGCTGTTTTTT
NA	TRBV27	15	TRBJ2-7	NA	CASSLSSAISYEQYF	TGTGCCAGCAGTTTATCTTCCGCCATCTCCTACGAGCAGTACTTC
NA	TRBV28	14	TRBJ2-7	NA	CASSIRGLDSEQYF	TGTGCCAGCAGTATCCGCGGTTTAGACTCCGAGCAGTACTTC
once	TRBV5-6	17	TRBJ2-7	NA	CASSVGLMLSSSYEQYF	TGTGCCAGCAGCGTGGGGCTTATGCTTTCATCCTCCTACGAGCAGTACTTC
NA	TRBV5-5	15	TRBJ2-1	NA	CASSFLWESSNEQFF	TGTGCCAGCAGCTTTTTGTGGGAGTCTAGTAATGAGCAGTTCTTC
NA	TRBV7-6	16	TRBJ2-7	TRBD2	CASSLTIAGGGDEQYF	TGTGCCAGCAGCTTAACGATAGCGGGAGGGGGGGACGAGCAGTACTTC